Listed below are T cell receptor beta chains from one sample, sequenced in a study of blood T cell dynamics during melanoma immunotherapy. TCRdb's copy holds only in-frame clones and misses some; the assay was immunoSEQ multiplex PCR. Of 250 to 300 clones listed, 65% to 75% are singletons. The specimen was CD8+ T cells from blood, collected from a patient treated with checkpoint blockade. The source is a human donor with melanoma. Both conserved end residues are part of each CDR3. A D gene is named only where the DNA matches it firmly. For some rows the clone size is stated as once, few or many, or as a class when expanded; others skip it.

j_gene: TRBJ1-5
abundance: hyperexpanded
v_gene: TRBV10-3
d_gene: .
CDR3nt: TGTGCCATCAGTGAGTCGACTCTGGCAGTCAGTCAGCCCCAGCATTTT
CDR3aa: CAISESTLAVSQPQHF

j_gene: TRBJ2-3
abundance: .
v_gene: TRBV6-6
d_gene: TRBD2
CDR3nt: TGTGCCAGCAAGGCCTCTAGCGGGAGCCAGGGGGATACGCAGTATTTT
CDR3aa: CASKASSGSQGDTQYF

j_gene: TRBJ2-7
abundance: .
v_gene: TRBV4-3
d_gene: TRBD2
CDR3nt: TGCGCCAGCAGCCCGGGACTAGCGGACTCCTACGAGCAGTACTTC
CDR3aa: CASSPGLADSYEQYF

j_gene: TRBJ1-1
abundance: .
v_gene: TRBV4-3
d_gene: .
CDR3nt: TGCGCCAGCAGCCAAGCCTTGGGGGGCGCGGAAGAAGCTTTCTTT
CDR3aa: CASSQALGGAEEAFF

j_gene: TRBJ2-3
abundance: .
v_gene: TRBV19
d_gene: .
CDR3nt: TGTGCCAGTAGTAAAACTCGCTTTGCAGATACGCAGTATTTT
CDR3aa: CASSKTRFADTQYF

j_gene: TRBJ1-6
abundance: .
v_gene: TRBV27
d_gene: .
CDR3nt: TGTGCCAGCAGTTTACAGGGGAGTAATTCACCCCTCCACTTT
CDR3aa: CASSLQGSNSPLHF

j_gene: TRBJ2-7
abundance: .
v_gene: TRBV27
d_gene: TRBD1
CDR3nt: TGTGCCAGCAGTGTCGAAGGGGGCCCCTACGAGCAGTACTTC
CDR3aa: CASSVEGGPYEQYF

j_gene: TRBJ2-7
abundance: .
v_gene: TRBV6-9
d_gene: .
CDR3nt: TGTGCCAGCAGTATAGACGGTACTACTAGCTACGAGCAGTACTTC
CDR3aa: CASSIDGTTSYEQYF

j_gene: TRBJ2-1
abundance: .
v_gene: TRBV27
d_gene: TRBD2
CDR3nt: TGTGCCAGCACCGTACTAGCGGGAGGGCAATACAATGAGCAGTTCTTC
CDR3aa: CASTVLAGGQYNEQFF

j_gene: TRBJ2-1
abundance: .
v_gene: TRBV4-3
d_gene: TRBD2
CDR3nt: TGCGCCAGCAGCCAAGACTTAGCGGGAGAGCGGGGCGAGCAGTTCTTC
CDR3aa: CASSQDLAGERGEQFF

j_gene: TRBJ2-1
abundance: few
v_gene: TRBV6-4
d_gene: TRBD1
CDR3nt: TGTGCCAGCAGTGCCTCCACAGGGGCCGATGAGCAGTTCTTC
CDR3aa: CASSASTGADEQFF

j_gene: TRBJ2-3
abundance: few
v_gene: TRBV6-4
d_gene: .
CDR3nt: TGTGCCAGCAGTGAGACAGGACCCACAGATACGCAGTATTTT
CDR3aa: CASSETGPTDTQYF

j_gene: TRBJ2-1
abundance: few
v_gene: TRBV10-2
d_gene: .
CDR3nt: TGCGCCAGCAGTGAGGGGTCCAGGGTTGGGAAGAATGAGCAGTTCTTC
CDR3aa: CASSEGSRVGKNEQFF

j_gene: TRBJ1-1
abundance: .
v_gene: TRBV19
d_gene: .
CDR3nt: TGTGCCAGTAGATGGGGCAGTACTGAAGCTTTCTTT
CDR3aa: CASRWGSTEAFF

j_gene: TRBJ2-6
abundance: .
v_gene: TRBV11-2
d_gene: .
CDR3nt: TGTGCCAGCAGCTGGCGGGACAGAGCTTTCTCTGGGGCCAACGTCCTGACTTTC
CDR3aa: CASSWRDRAFSGANVLTF

j_gene: TRBJ2-1
abundance: few
v_gene: TRBV6-4
d_gene: TRBD2
CDR3nt: TGTGCCAGCAGTGTTGGGACTAGTGGTAACAATGAGCAGTTCTTC
CDR3aa: CASSVGTSGNNEQFF

j_gene: TRBJ1-3
abundance: .
v_gene: TRBV4-2
d_gene: .
CDR3nt: TGTGCCAGCAGCCAAGTGCCAGGGGAGGGAAACACCATATATTTT
CDR3aa: CASSQVPGEGNTIYF

j_gene: TRBJ2-7
abundance: .
v_gene: TRBV4-1
d_gene: .
CDR3nt: TGCGCCAGCAGCCAAGGTGTGGACGCGTCCTACGAGCAGTACTTC
CDR3aa: CASSQGVDASYEQYF

j_gene: TRBJ2-3
abundance: .
v_gene: TRBV6-4
d_gene: .
CDR3nt: TGTGCCAGCAGTCCGTCGGGCGGCACAGATACGCAGTATTTT
CDR3aa: CASSPSGGTDTQYF

j_gene: TRBJ2-7
abundance: .
v_gene: TRBV10-3
d_gene: .
CDR3nt: TGTACCCCTGGCGAGGTCTACGAGCAGTACTTC
CDR3aa: CTPGEVYEQYF

j_gene: TRBJ2-1
abundance: .
v_gene: TRBV6-4
d_gene: .
CDR3nt: TGTGCCAGCAGTGTAACTAGTAGAGATGAGCAGTTCTTC
CDR3aa: CASSVTSRDEQFF

j_gene: TRBJ2-7
abundance: .
v_gene: TRBV4-2
d_gene: TRBD2
CDR3nt: TGTGCCAGCAGCCAAGGGAGCGGGGAAGTAGGTGAGCAGTACTTC
CDR3aa: CASSQGSGEVGEQYF

j_gene: TRBJ1-3
abundance: .
v_gene: TRBV6-1
d_gene: .
CDR3nt: TGTGCCAGCAGTGAAAAGGGCGGAGACTCTGGAAACACCATATATTTT
CDR3aa: CASSEKGGDSGNTIYF

j_gene: TRBJ1-6
abundance: .
v_gene: TRBV5-5
d_gene: .
CDR3nt: TGCGCCAGCAGCCAAGATGGGGAAAATTCACCCCTCCACTTT
CDR3aa: CASSQDGENSPLHF

j_gene: TRBJ2-6
abundance: .
v_gene: TRBV4-2
d_gene: .
CDR3nt: TGTGCCAGCAGCCTTAGAGACAAAGGTTACAGTCGGGCCAACGTCCTGACTTTC
CDR3aa: CASSLRDKGYSRANVLTF

j_gene: TRBJ2-1
abundance: .
v_gene: TRBV5-4
d_gene: TRBD1
CDR3nt: TGTGCCAGCAGTGGGGACAGGGCAAATGAGCAGTTCTTC
CDR3aa: CASSGDRANEQFF

j_gene: TRBJ2-7
abundance: .
v_gene: TRBV10-1
d_gene: TRBD1
CDR3nt: TGCGCCAGCACCGGGACAGGGCTCCACGAGCAGTACTTC
CDR3aa: CASTGTGLHEQYF

j_gene: TRBJ1-1
abundance: .
v_gene: TRBV27
d_gene: .
CDR3nt: TGTGCCAGCAGTTTATCGGCAGGTACTGAAGCTTTCTTT
CDR3aa: CASSLSAGTEAFF

j_gene: TRBJ2-1
abundance: .
v_gene: TRBV19
d_gene: TRBD1
CDR3nt: TGTGCCAAAACAACCGAGACAGGGGTTTATATCAATGAGCAGTTCTTC
CDR3aa: CAKTTETGVYINEQFF

j_gene: TRBJ2-1
abundance: .
v_gene: TRBV5-6
d_gene: TRBD2
CDR3nt: TGTGCCAGCAGCTGGACTAGCGGGAGGGCGGGGGTTAATGAGCAGTTCTTC
CDR3aa: CASSWTSGRAGVNEQFF

j_gene: TRBJ2-2
abundance: .
v_gene: TRBV6-4
d_gene: TRBD1
CDR3nt: TGTGCCAGCAGTGACTCCTCAGGGGGAACCGGGGAGCTGTTTTTT
CDR3aa: CASSDSSGGTGELFF

j_gene: TRBJ1-4
abundance: .
v_gene: TRBV6-5
d_gene: TRBD1
CDR3nt: TGTGCCAGCAGTTTAAGACAGGGATCTTATGAAAAACTGTTTTTT
CDR3aa: CASSLRQGSYEKLFF

j_gene: TRBJ2-2
abundance: .
v_gene: TRBV2
d_gene: .
CDR3nt: TGTGCCAGCAGTGAACCCCAGGGCGAAAAGAGGAACACCGGGGAGCTGTTTTTT
CDR3aa: CASSEPQGEKRNTGELFF

j_gene: TRBJ2-5
abundance: .
v_gene: TRBV27
d_gene: TRBD1
CDR3nt: TGTGCCAGCAGGCGAGCCGACAGGGATGCGGAGACCCAGTACTTC
CDR3aa: CASRRADRDAETQYF

j_gene: TRBJ2-3
abundance: once
v_gene: TRBV9
d_gene: TRBD1
CDR3nt: TGTGCCAGCAGCGCCCGACAGGGGGAGAATGCAGATACGCAGTATTTT
CDR3aa: CASSARQGENADTQYF

j_gene: TRBJ2-7
abundance: .
v_gene: TRBV6-5
d_gene: .
CDR3nt: TGTGCCAGCAGTATAGACGGTACTACTAGCTACGAGCAGTACTTC
CDR3aa: CASSIDGTTSYEQYF

j_gene: TRBJ2-3
abundance: .
v_gene: TRBV6-4
d_gene: .
CDR3nt: TGTGCCAGCAGTGCACAGGATGGCACAGATACGCAGTATTTT
CDR3aa: CASSAQDGTDTQYF

j_gene: TRBJ2-7
abundance: .
v_gene: TRBV2
d_gene: .
CDR3nt: TGTGCCACTGGGGGTAACTACGAGCAGTACTTC
CDR3aa: CATGGNYEQYF

j_gene: TRBJ1-2
abundance: .
v_gene: TRBV27
d_gene: .
CDR3nt: TGTGCCAGCAGTTTAAGGCACCCCGGAGGGACAAACTATGGCTACACCTTC
CDR3aa: CASSLRHPGGTNYGYTF

j_gene: TRBJ2-1
abundance: .
v_gene: TRBV9
d_gene: TRBD2
CDR3nt: TGTGCCAGCAGCGCCCCGGGACTAGACAATGAGCAGTTCTTC
CDR3aa: CASSAPGLDNEQFF

j_gene: TRBJ2-7
abundance: .
v_gene: TRBV6-5
d_gene: TRBD1
CDR3nt: TGTGCCAGCAGTAGGACAGGGGAGAGCGACGAGCAGTACTTC
CDR3aa: CASSRTGESDEQYF

j_gene: TRBJ2-3
abundance: once
v_gene: TRBV15
d_gene: .
CDR3nt: TGTGCCACCAGCAGAGCGTTAGAGGGTCCAGATACGCAGTATTTT
CDR3aa: CATSRALEGPDTQYF

j_gene: TRBJ2-3
abundance: .
v_gene: TRBV6-1
d_gene: TRBD2
CDR3nt: TGTGCCAGCAGTGAAGAATTGGGGAGGGCAGATACGCAGTATTTT
CDR3aa: CASSEELGRADTQYF

j_gene: TRBJ2-2
abundance: .
v_gene: TRBV6-4
d_gene: TRBD2
CDR3nt: TGTGCCAGCAGTGACTCAGGGACTAGGGACTACACCGGGGAGCTGTTTTTT
CDR3aa: CASSDSGTRDYTGELFF

j_gene: TRBJ1-2
abundance: .
v_gene: TRBV6-4
d_gene: .
CDR3nt: TGTGCCAGCAGTGAGGGCCCGGGAAATGGCTACACCTTC
CDR3aa: CASSEGPGNGYTF

j_gene: TRBJ2-1
abundance: .
v_gene: TRBV6-4
d_gene: TRBD1
CDR3nt: TGTGCCAGCAGTGCCAGCCCGGGACAGGGGCGCAATGAGCAGTTCTTC
CDR3aa: CASSASPGQGRNEQFF

j_gene: TRBJ2-7
abundance: .
v_gene: TRBV28
d_gene: TRBD1
CDR3nt: TGTGCCAGCAGCTCCACCCGACAGGGGCCTTCATACGAGCAGTACTTC
CDR3aa: CASSSTRQGPSYEQYF

j_gene: TRBJ1-1
abundance: few
v_gene: TRBV6-1
d_gene: .
CDR3nt: TGTGCCAGCAGTGGGACGGAGAACACTGAAGCTTTCTTT
CDR3aa: CASSGTENTEAFF

j_gene: TRBJ2-7
abundance: .
v_gene: TRBV4-3
d_gene: TRBD2
CDR3nt: TGCGCCAGCAGCCCGGGACTAGCGGACTCCTACGAGCAGTACTTC
CDR3aa: CASSPGLADSYEQYF

j_gene: TRBJ2-3
abundance: .
v_gene: TRBV6-4
d_gene: .
CDR3nt: TGTGCCAGCAGTGTAGCCAGCGGGAGCACAGATACGCAGTATTTT
CDR3aa: CASSVASGSTDTQYF

j_gene: TRBJ2-7
abundance: .
v_gene: TRBV10-1
d_gene: TRBD1
CDR3nt: TGCGCCAGCACCGGGACAGGGCTCCGCGAGCAGTACTTC
CDR3aa: CASTGTGLREQYF

j_gene: TRBJ1-6
abundance: .
v_gene: TRBV4-2
d_gene: .
CDR3nt: TGTGCCAGCAGCCAAGATCTTACCAATTCACCCCTCCACTTT
CDR3aa: CASSQDLTNSPLHF

j_gene: TRBJ2-2
abundance: .
v_gene: TRBV10-3
d_gene: .
CDR3nt: TGTGCCATCCTGTCCCTGACCGCGAACACCGGGGAGCTGTTTTTT
CDR3aa: CAILSLTANTGELFF